A selection of T cell receptor beta chains follows, all from one sample in a study of CD8 T cells in Susac syndrome. In TCRdb, the immunoSEQ multiplex PCR reads were re-called with MiXCR into one record per CDR3 protein. The table shows about 200,000 distinct CDR3 sequences, with about 95% occurring only once. Sample: CD4+ T cells from PBMCs. The receptors were sampled from a human donor with multiple sclerosis. The CDR3 runs from the conserved cysteine through the conserved F or W. D genes are given only for firm matches. The size entry is marked missing in some rows and otherwise reads once, few, many or a size class.

clone size: NA
J gene: TRBJ2-2
D gene: NA
V gene: TRBV24-1
CDR3 DNA: TGTGCCACCAGCCCAGGGACCACCGGGGAGCTGTTTTTT
CDR3 protein: CATSPGTTGELFF

clone size: NA
J gene: TRBJ2-7
D gene: TRBD1
V gene: TRBV5-6
CDR3 DNA: TGTGCCAGCAGCACAAGGTTGGACAGGGCCTACGAGCAGTACTTC
CDR3 protein: CASSTRLDRAYEQYF

clone size: NA
J gene: TRBJ2-3
D gene: NA
V gene: TRBV9
CDR3 DNA: TGTGCCAGCAGCGTAGCTCAAGGATACGATACGCAGTATTTT
CDR3 protein: CASSVAQGYDTQYF

clone size: NA
J gene: TRBJ2-2
D gene: NA
V gene: TRBV9
CDR3 DNA: TGTGCCAGCAGCGTAAGGGGGGACGGCGGCGGGGAGCTGTTTTTT
CDR3 protein: CASSVRGDGGGELFF

clone size: NA
J gene: TRBJ2-5
D gene: TRBD2
V gene: TRBV5-1
CDR3 DNA: TGCGCCAGCAGCCCCGGGCGAGCGGGGGAGACCCAGTACTTC
CDR3 protein: CASSPGRAGETQYF

clone size: NA
J gene: TRBJ2-7
D gene: NA
V gene: TRBV21-1
CDR3 DNA: TGTGCCAGCAGCAATTTCAACAGGGGATCCTACGAGCAGTACTTC
CDR3 protein: CASSNFNRGSYEQYF

clone size: NA
J gene: TRBJ2-5
D gene: NA
V gene: TRBV20-1
CDR3 DNA: TGCAGTGCTAGATTAGCGGAAGAGACCCAGTACTTC
CDR3 protein: CSARLAEETQYF

clone size: few
J gene: TRBJ2-7
D gene: NA
V gene: TRBV30
CDR3 DNA: TGTGCCTGGAGCGGCCCCTACGAGCAGTACTTC
CDR3 protein: CAWSGPYEQYF

clone size: NA
J gene: TRBJ1-5
D gene: NA
V gene: TRBV9
CDR3 DNA: TGTGCCAGCAGCGCTCAGGGGACCCGCAATCAGCCCCAGCATTTT
CDR3 protein: CASSAQGTRNQPQHF

clone size: NA
J gene: TRBJ1-1
D gene: NA
V gene: TRBV7-2
CDR3 DNA: TGTGCCAGCAGCCCCGGACAGAATCTGTATTGGGACACTGAAGCTTTCTTT
CDR3 protein: CASSPGQNLYWDTEAFF

clone size: NA
J gene: TRBJ1-2
D gene: NA
V gene: TRBV5-1
CDR3 DNA: TGCGCCAGCAGCTTACGGCAGGGCTATGGCTACACCTTC
CDR3 protein: CASSLRQGYGYTF

clone size: NA
J gene: TRBJ1-1
D gene: NA
V gene: TRBV2
CDR3 DNA: TGTGCCAGCAGTCCTCAGGACACCGGCGGTGCTTTCTTT
CDR3 protein: CASSPQDTGGAFF

clone size: once
J gene: TRBJ1-1
D gene: NA
V gene: TRBV29-1
CDR3 DNA: TGCAGCGTTGAAGTCCGGGTGAACACTGAAGCTTTCTTT
CDR3 protein: CSVEVRVNTEAFF

clone size: once
J gene: TRBJ1-6
D gene: TRBD1
V gene: TRBV12-3/TRBV12-4
CDR3 DNA: TGTGCCAGCAGCCCGACAGGGGCGCGGAATTCACCCCTCCACTTT
CDR3 protein: CASSPTGARNSPLHF